This TCR beta chain was captured in a study of cytotoxic CD8 clonotypes in ibrutinib-treated CLL. TCRdb's copy holds only in-frame clones and misses some; the assay was immunoSEQ multiplex PCR. The data show about 68,000 clones, with roughly two thirds seen just once and approximately 5% held by the top ten. Overall study results and limits: Public clonotypes were rare and shrank or held steady on treatment.

This clone was recorded a few times. What it binds is unknown. The TCR comes from a human donor with chronic lymphocytic leukemia. The specimen was PBMCs, collected after 12 months of ibrutinib treatment.

Here the CDR3 reads CASSHGQGDYEQYF. CDR3 bases: TGTGCCAGCAGCCATGGACAGGGGGACTACGAGCAGTACTTC. V is TRBV4-2 and J is TRBJ2-7; 10 bases are a match to TRBD1. This CDR3 has 14 residues. Losses at the gene ends were 3 bases for V and 3 bases for J; bases not matched to a gene: 2. CDR1 is LGHNA and CDR2 is YNFKEQ in the germline V gene.